The 8 T cell receptor beta chains in this list originate from one sample, sequenced in a study of OX40 agonist ivuxolimab in advanced cancers. Using immunoSEQ multiplex PCR, the repertoire was profiled, and TCRdb retains in-frame clones only, with some absent. The sample shows nearly 45,000 clones, more than 80% of them seen only once. This material consisted of CD4+ or CD8+ T cells sorted from blood, taken in a trial of the OX40 agonist ivuxolimab. The receptors come from an adult with an advanced solid tumor such as melanoma, head and neck, liver or kidney cancer.

The gene calls are TRBV6-6 and TRBJ2-7, with a possible D match to TRBD2 (7 bases). Germline V gives CDR1 MNHNY, CDR2 SVGAGI (reference sequence). This CDR3 has 16 amino acids. V dropped 6 bases and J dropped 5 bases, with 23 bases sitting between them. In DNA form, the CDR3 reads TGTGCCAGCAGAACGTCCCTTCGGGGGGCGGGCCACGAGCAGTACTTC. It yields the protein CASRTSLRGAGHEQYF.

The V gene is TRBV5-5, the J gene TRBJ2-7, with 10 bases lining up with TRBD1. Unmatched junction bases numbered 10, after V lost 4 bases and J lost 6 bases. This CDR3 region has 15 residues. Germline V gives CDR1 SGHKS, CDR2 YYEKEE (reference sequence). The CDR3 sequence: CASSPGTGAPGEQYF. The DNA of the CDR3 is TGTGCCAGCAGCCCCGGGACAGGGGCTCCCGGCGAGCAGTACTTC.

V gene TRBV18 combines with J gene TRBJ1-1; D is undetermined. Germline V gene sequence: CDR1 KGHSH, CDR2 LQKENI. This CDR3 is built from 15 residues. V dropped 4 bases and J dropped 3 bases, with 15 bases sitting between them. The CDR3 spells CASSLNGNSHTEAFF. The CDR3 DNA reads as TGTGCCAGCTCACTAAATGGTAACAGCCACACTGAAGCTTTCTTT.

This sequence joins TRBV9 and TRBJ1-3; unclear D gene. Between the trimmed V and J ends, which lost 0 bases and 0 bases, there was a span of 4 bases. There are 14 residues in the CDR3. Per the germline V gene, CDR1 is SGDLS and CDR2 is YYNGEE. Here the CDR3 DNA reads TGTGCCAGCAGCGTAGGGGTCTCTGGAAACACCATATATTTT. Translation gives CASSVGVSGNTIYF.

This sequence joins TRBV19 and TRBJ1-2, with 8 bases matching TRBD1. The CDR3 covers 14 residues. Germline V CDR1 and CDR2: LNHDA, SQIVND (reference sequence). After removal of 4 bases from V and 3 bases from J, the junction contained 4 bases not matched to a gene. The chain's CDR3 is CASSTGGVDYGYTF. Written as DNA, the CDR3 is TGTGCCAGTAGTACAGGGGGCGTCGACTATGGCTACACCTTC.

This clone has more than one count but fewer than ten. The genes are TRBV7-2 and TRBJ2-7; perhaps TRBD1 as D (5 bases). Germline V CDR1 and CDR2: SGHTA, FQGNSA. There are 12 residues in the CDR3. V gave up 2 bases and J gave up 6 bases, with 8 bases separating them. The CDR3 DNA sequence: TGTGCCAGCAGCTTACAGGGAATCGAGCAGTACTTC. This sequence encodes CASSLQGIEQYF.

The chain uses TRBV27 and TRBJ1-2, with no clear D. The CDR3 is 14 amino acids. Germline CDR1 reads MNHEY; CDR2 reads SMNVEV (reference sequence). V was pared by 5 bases and J by 4 bases, with 14 bases between. CDR3 loop: CASSPGTSLYGYTF. CDR3 coding DNA: TGTGCCAGCAGTCCGGGAACCTCCCTCTATGGCTACACCTTC.

The V and J genes are TRBV7-2 and TRBJ2-1; TRBD1 matches at 8 bases. Trimming took 4 bases from V and 12 from J; bases not matched to a gene: 14. Germline V gives CDR1 SGHTA, CDR2 FQGNSA. CDR3 length: 15 residues. The CDR3 bases are TGTGCCAGCAGCTCCACCCCCGGACAGGGTATGGGGCAGTTCTTC. Encoded protein: CASSSTPGQGMGQFF.